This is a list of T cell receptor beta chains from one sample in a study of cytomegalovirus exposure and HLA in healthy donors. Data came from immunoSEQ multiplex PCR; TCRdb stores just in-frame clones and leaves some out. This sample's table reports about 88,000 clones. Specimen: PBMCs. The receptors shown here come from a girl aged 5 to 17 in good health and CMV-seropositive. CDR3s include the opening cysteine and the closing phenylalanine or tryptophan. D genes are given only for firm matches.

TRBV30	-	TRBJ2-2	CAWSVRGATGELFF	TGTGCCTGGAGTGTACGGGGAGCCACCGGGGAGCTGTTTTTT
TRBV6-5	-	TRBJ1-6	CASSYGGRGGSPLHF	TGTGCCAGCAGTTACGGGGGCCGAGGGGGTTCACCCCTCCACTTT
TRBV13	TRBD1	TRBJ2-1	CASSTDRGHDEQFF	TGTGCCAGCAGCACGGACAGGGGGCACGATGAGCAGTTCTTC
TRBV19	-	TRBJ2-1	CASTRGGGAYNEQFF	TGTGCCAGTACCCGTGGAGGGGGCGCCTACAATGAGCAGTTCTTC
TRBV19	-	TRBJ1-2	CASSGHLRNYGYTF	TGTGCCAGTAGTGGGCACCTAAGGAACTATGGCTACACCTTC
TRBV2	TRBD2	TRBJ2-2	CASIAGGDTGELFF	TGTGCCAGCATTGCGGGGGGGGACACCGGGGAGCTGTTTTTT
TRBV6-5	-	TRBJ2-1	CASSYSSLGDNEQFF	TGTGCCAGCAGTTACTCTTCCCTCGGGGACAATGAGCAGTTCTTC
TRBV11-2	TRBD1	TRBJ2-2	CASSLTGGARELFF	TGTGCCAGCAGCTTGACAGGGGGGGCCCGGGAGCTGTTTTTT
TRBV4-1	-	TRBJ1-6	CASSQPSASYNSPLHF	TGCGCCAGCAGCCAGCCCAGTGCCTCCTATAATTCACCCCTCCACTTT
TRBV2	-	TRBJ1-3	CASSVDLNSGNTIYF	TGTGCCAGCAGTGTTGACTTAAACTCTGGAAACACCATATATTTT
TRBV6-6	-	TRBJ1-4	CASSYNSGGYEKLFF	TGTGCCAGCAGTTACAACAGTGGGGGGTATGAAAAACTGTTTTTT
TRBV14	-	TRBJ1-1	CASSQVGVTEAFF	TGTGCCAGCAGCCAAGTGGGAGTCACTGAAGCTTTCTTT
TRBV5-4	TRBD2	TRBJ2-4	CASSQGLAGDLAKNIQYF	TGTGCCAGCAGCCAAGGACTAGCGGGGGATTTAGCCAAAAACATTCAGTACTTC
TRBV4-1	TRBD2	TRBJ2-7	CASSQDLSLAAHEQYF	TGCGCCAGCAGCCAAGATCTGTCACTAGCGGCCCACGAGCAGTACTTC
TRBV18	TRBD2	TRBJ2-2	CASSTYPAGAGELFF	TGTGCCAGCTCAACATACCCAGCGGGGGCCGGGGAGCTGTTTTTT
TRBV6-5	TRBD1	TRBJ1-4	CASSYAQGAEKLFF	TGTGCCAGCAGTTACGCTCAGGGGGCTGAAAAACTGTTTTTT
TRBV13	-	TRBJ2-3	CASSLGRGGTDTQYF	TGTGCCAGCAGCTTAGGGCGGGGTGGCACAGATACGCAGTATTTT
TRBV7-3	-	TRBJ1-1	CASSVQGNTEAFF	TGTGCCAGCAGCGTCCAGGGGAACACTGAAGCTTTCTTT
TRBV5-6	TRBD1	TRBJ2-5	CASSNDRAETQYF	TGTGCCAGCAGCAATGACAGGGCTGAGACCCAGTACTTC
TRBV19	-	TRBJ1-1	CASSIFQGTEAFF	TGTGCCAGTAGTATCTTCCAGGGCACTGAAGCTTTCTTT
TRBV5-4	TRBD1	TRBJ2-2	CASSFGQGANTGELFF	TGTGCCAGCAGCTTCGGACAGGGGGCTAACACCGGGGAGCTGTTTTTT
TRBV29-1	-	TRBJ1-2	CSVDPRGGDGYTF	TGCAGCGTTGATCCAAGGGGAGGCGATGGCTACACCTTC
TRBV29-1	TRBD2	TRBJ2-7	CSVTLADEQYF	TGCAGCGTTACCCTAGCGGACGAGCAGTACTTC
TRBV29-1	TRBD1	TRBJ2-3	CSAKTGGGDTQYF	TGCAGCGCCAAGACAGGGGGCGGAGATACGCAGTATTTT
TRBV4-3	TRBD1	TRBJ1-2	CASSQDGTGGEYGYTF	TGCGCCAGCAGCCAAGATGGGACAGGGGGGGAGTATGGCTACACCTTC
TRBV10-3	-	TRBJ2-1	CAISEQGRYNEQFF	TGTGCCATCAGTGAACAGGGGAGGTACAATGAGCAGTTCTTC
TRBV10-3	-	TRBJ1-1	CAIRGGIGTEAFF	TGTGCCATCAGAGGCGGGATCGGCACTGAAGCTTTCTTT
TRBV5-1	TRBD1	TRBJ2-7	CASSFGTVVYEQYF	TGCGCCAGCAGCTTCGGGACAGTTGTCTACGAGCAGTACTTC
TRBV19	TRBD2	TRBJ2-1	CASNPSGASYNEQFF	TGTGCCAGTAACCCAAGCGGGGCCTCCTACAATGAGCAGTTCTTC
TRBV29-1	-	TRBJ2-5	CSVEGRGETQYF	TGCAGCGTTGAGGGAAGGGGGGAGACCCAGTACTTC
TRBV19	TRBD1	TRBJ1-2	CASSPEGDRPYGYTF	TGTGCCAGTAGTCCGGAAGGGGACAGACCCTATGGCTACACCTTC
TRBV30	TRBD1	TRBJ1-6	CAWRYRGADSPLHF	TGTGCCTGGAGATACAGGGGAGCAGATTCACCCCTCCACTTT
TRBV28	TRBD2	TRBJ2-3	CASSPRGGPTDTQYF	TGTGCCAGCAGTCCCCGGGGGGGACCCACCGATACGCAGTATTTT
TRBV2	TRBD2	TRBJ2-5	CASIERGMNQETQYF	TGTGCCAGCATTGAGCGGGGGATGAACCAAGAGACCCAGTACTTC
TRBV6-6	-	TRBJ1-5	CASIPEGGPNQPQHF	TGTGCCAGCATCCCAGAGGGGGGGCCAAATCAGCCCCAGCATTTT
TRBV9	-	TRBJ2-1	CASSPWTVTNEQFF	TGTGCCAGCAGCCCGTGGACAGTTACCAATGAGCAGTTCTTC
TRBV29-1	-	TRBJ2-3	CSVDREIEADTQYF	TGCAGCGTCGATCGGGAAATAGAGGCAGATACGCAGTATTTT
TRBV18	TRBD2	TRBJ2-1	CASSPQLAGGNEQFF	TGTGCCAGCTCACCACAACTAGCGGGGGGCAATGAGCAGTTCTTC
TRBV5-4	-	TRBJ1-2	CASRLQGTPGYGYTF	TGTGCCAGCAGATTGCAGGGGACCCCTGGCTATGGCTACACCTTC
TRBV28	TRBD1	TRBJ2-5	CASFARTGEETQYF	TGTGCCAGCTTCGCCCGGACAGGGGAAGAGACCCAGTACTTC
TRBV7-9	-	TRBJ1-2	CASSLDAGQKGSYTF	TGTGCCAGCAGCTTGGACGCAGGACAGAAGGGGAGCTACACCTTC
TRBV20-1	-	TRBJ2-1	CSAREAEGQFF	TGCAGTGCTAGAGAGGCAGAGGGGCAGTTCTTC
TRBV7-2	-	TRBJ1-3	CASSFLAVSGNTIYF	TGTGCCAGCAGCTTTCTCGCGGTCTCTGGAAACACCATATATTTT
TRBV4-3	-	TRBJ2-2	CASSQGRWTGELFF	TGCGCCAGCAGCCAAGGGCGGTGGACCGGGGAGCTGTTTTTT